This T cell receptor beta chain appears in the sequencing data of a study of CD8+ T cells in alopecia areata. Study-wide results and caveats: Between patients, shared TCR sequences were less clear than in mice. This was possibly due in part to HLA diversity in the patient population.

This CDR3 has 15 residues. V lost 4 bases, J lost 3 bases, and 9 bases stayed unmatched. Once RNA had been extracted, it was reverse transcribed into cDNA to act as the sequencing template. Produced via immunoSEQ multiplex PCR; TCRdb's table is partial and in-frame only. The table includes some 190,000 clones, more than 55% detected once. Treatment given: oral pan-JAK inhibitor, 5-10 mg twice daily. Lesional scalp punch biopsies and peripheral blood were collected from alopecia areata patients. To note about this clone: Antigen unknown.

The chain is built from TRBV23-1 and TRBJ2-7; 7 bases map to TRBD1. TRBV23-1 counts as an open reading frame of uncertain function. This receptor was obtained from a human donor with alopecia areata. Material: CD4+ T cells sorted from blood, obtained at week 4, from a patient treated with tofacitinib. This CDR3 reads CASSPPTGLSYEQYF. In DNA, the CDR3 is TGCGCCAGCAGTCCGCCGACAGGGTTAAGCTACGAGCAGTACTTC.